These 10 T cell receptor beta chains originate from one sample sequenced in a study of T cells in Graves' hyperthyroidism and ophthalmopathy. Authors of the study amplified TCR beta CDR3 regions from RNA transcripts. The TCR CDR3 was amplified in a first-round RT-PCR using the HTBI primer set. TCRdb re-called the multiplex PCR reads through MiXCR, storing one row per CDR3 protein. The sample includes about 570,000 distinct CDR3 sequences, about 45% of them seen just once. The sequenced material came from peripheral blood or thyroid tissue (not recorded which). The source is an adult woman with Graves' disease, either hyperthyroidism or ophthalmopathy (not recorded which).

V usage is TRBV29-1 and J usage is TRBJ1-2, with D perhaps matching TRBD1 (5 bases). Germline V gene sequence: CDR1 SQVTM, CDR2 ANQGSEA. This CDR3 has 14 residues. V was pared by 0 bases and J by 2 bases, with 10 bases between. The CDR3 loop reads CSVEDRDGNYGYTF. The DNA of the CDR3 is TGCAGCGTTGAAGACCGGGACGGAAACTATGGCTACACCTTC.

As for this clonotype: A read error may explain this, as a much larger clone is one base away. The chain carries TRBV6-5 and TRBJ2-5, with 7 nucleotides matching TRBD1. The germline V gene has CDR1 MNHEY and CDR2 SVGAGI. The CDR3 is 15 amino acids. Trimming removed 8 bases from V and 7 bases from J; junction bases left unmatched: 16. CDR3: CASCPPGQVRGTQYF. CDR3 bases: TGTGCCAGCTGCCCACCCGGACAGGTTCGAGGGACCCAGTACTTC.

The V and J genes are TRBV29-1 and TRBJ2-6, with D possibly matching TRBD1 (6 bases). Germline CDR1 is SQVTM and CDR2 is ANQGSEA. The CDR3 runs to 15 residues. The germline V and J ends were trimmed by 5 bases and 0 bases, with 11 bases remaining between them. The CDR3 DNA is TGCAGCGTTCTAGGACAGAGCTCTGGGGCCAACGTCCTGACTTTC. Translated: CSVLGQSSGANVLTF. Full variable domain (rest looked up from reference TRBV29-1 and TRBJ2-6): SAVISQKPSRDICQRGTSLTIQCQVDSQVTMMFWYRQQPGQSLTLIATANQGSEATYESGFVIDKFPISRPNLTFSTLTVSNMSPEDSSIYLCSVLGQSSGANVLTFGAGSRLTVL.

V usage is TRBV10-3 and J usage is TRBJ2-7; the match to TRBD2 covers 11 bases. The CDR3 sequence is 15 residues long. Trimming cost V 6 bases and J 0 bases; bases outside gene matches: 4. Germline V CDR1 and CDR2: ENHRY, SYGVKD. CDR3 protein: CAIRGSGGASYEQYF. For the CDR3, the DNA is TGTGCCATCAGAGGTAGCGGGGGGGCCTCCTACGAGCAGTACTTC.

The chain is built from TRBV4-1 and TRBJ2-7; TRBD2 aligns across 9 bases. CDR3 size: 21 residues. The germline V gene encodes CDR1 MGHRA and CDR2 YSYEKL. Losses at the gene ends were 2 bases for V and 10 bases for J; bases not matched to a gene: 30. The CDR3 DNA reads as TGCGCCAGCAGCCAATTCCACTTAGGGGCTAGCGGGATCGGAGGCTTTATAAGCCAGTACTTC. It specifies CASSQFHLGASGIGGFISQYF.

This clonotype was seen only a few times. The V call is TRBV3-1, the J call TRBJ2-2; 13 bases align to TRBD2. Germline trimming cut 1 base from V and 1 base from J; bases unmatched to any gene: 3. This CDR3 spans 18 amino acids. Germline V gives CDR1 LGHDT, CDR2 YNNKEL (reference sequence). In DNA form, the CDR3 reads TGTGCCAGCAGCCAAGCCTGGACTAGCGGGAGGAACACCGGGGAGCTGTTTTTT. Its protein is CASSQAWTSGRNTGELFF.

This clonotype was recorded at least ten times. V is TRBV14 and J is TRBJ2-5; the D is unclear. The CDR3 totals 13 residues. Germline V gene lookup returns CDR1 SGHDN and CDR2 FVKESK. Between the trimmed V and J ends, which lost 2 bases and 4 bases, there was a span of 8 bases. The CDR3 sequence is CASSQNPGETQYF. In nucleotides, the CDR3 is TGTGCCAGCAGCCAAAACCCCGGAGAGACCCAGTACTTC.

This clonotype was picked up many times. The chain joins TRBV7-3 to TRBJ2-2; 9 bases fit TRBD1. Germline loops: CDR1 SGHTA, CDR2 FQGTGA. CDR3 length equals 15 residues. V shed 4 bases, J shed 1 base, and the junction held 1 base outside the gene matches. CDR3 region: CASSSGQGNTGELFF. CDR3 bases: TGTGCCAGCAGCTCGGGACAGGGGAACACCGGGGAGCTGTTTTTT.

This clonotype was found many times. The chain combines TRBV18 with TRBJ1-2; D call uncertain. Trimming cost V 6 bases and J 4 bases, with 9 bases left between them. This CDR3 comprises 12 residues. In germline, CDR1 is KGHSH, CDR2 LQKENI. CDR3 sequence: CASSGNFYGYTF. The DNA for the CDR3 is TGTGCCAGCTCCGGGAATTTCTATGGCTACACCTTC.

This clonotype was recorded many times. The chain employs TRBV10-3 and TRBJ2-2; D tentatively fits TRBD1 or TRBD2 (5 bases each). Germline-derived CDR1 and CDR2 are ENHRY and SYGVKD. Trimming took off 2 bases at V and 4 bases at J, with 14 bases between the two ends. This CDR3 spans 16 amino acids. The DNA of the CDR3 is TGTGCCATCAGTGAGCGGGACGAGCGAGGCACCGGGGAGCTGTTTTTT. This translates into CAISERDERGTGELFF.